This TCR beta chain was captured by sequencing in a study of cytomegalovirus exposure and HLA in healthy donors (dated by TCRdb to 2017 to 2019). In terms of the full investigation: An earlier analysis of several hundred of the donors reported about 290 Gb of sequence data and 100 million to 140 million unique TCR beta sequences from roughly 200 million T cells. Donor age, sex, ethnicity and CMV serostatus were collected together with the repertoire data. Across 398 genotyped donors of the cohort, an average of about 240,000 unique TCR beta nucleotide sequences per donor were sequenced, and 15% to 20% of those sequences were non-productive. The T cell repertoires of 550 to 850 subjects were profiled by immunosequencing and related to cytomegalovirus serostatus. HLA typing included class I and class II loci at four-digit resolution. The study aimed to test whether cataloging public T cell receptors could reveal signatures of past pathogen exposure. A separate validation cohort of roughly 120 different subjects was used in addition to the approximately 670-subject first cohort. An earlier analysis of around 580 of the donors used high-throughput TCR beta sequencing to judge whether each TCR beta V gene segment behaved as functional or pseudogenic. A later analysis re-analyzed previously published TCR beta repertoires from 650 to 800 donors and added high-resolution HLA genotyping to study TCR occurrence patterns. Roughly 300 gigabases of sequencing data and approximately 92 million unique TCR sequences made up an early release that covered several hundred HLA-typed donors. Rather than drawing on any new phenotypic data, the later analysis identified candidate immune exposures from TCR beta sequences and the way those sequences occurred across donors. Every discovery cohort repertoire had been produced on one sequencing platform. The number of donors typed differed by locus, with 629-630 for A, B, C, DRB1 and DQB1, roughly 550 for DQA1, approximately 570 for DPA1, and some 440 for DPB1. A later genetic analysis used genome-wide SNP genotypes for about three fifths of the 666 donors, treating that subset as a discovery cohort. Among the approximately 400 genotyped donors, about 85% belonged to the genetic ancestry cluster associated with self-reported Caucasian donors. The study combined high-throughput TCR immunosequencing, statistical association of individual TCRs with disease status, and machine learning to predict cytomegalovirus infection status. Roughly five DR-DQ haplotypes were handled as single units for association and clustering, since linkage in the cohort was strong. The paper as a whole reports these results and caveats: The sequencing pipeline was judged likely to have produced a cluster of highly shared sequence variants as a technical artifact. Because HLA typing was unavailable for some donors at each locus, only the typed subset was used in association tests. Strong co-occurrence of HLA alleles, especially DR and DQ, made assigning TCR associations to individual alleles difficult. An earlier analysis of some 590 of the donors showed that most TCR beta V segments appeared in productive rearrangements either about 87% or about 30% of the time, which broadly matched IMGT annotations. Because counts were too low, approximately 15 rarely observed V segments, including chromosome 9 orphons, were excluded from the earlier analysis of around 640 of the donors. According to a later analysis, TCR association rates differed among HLA loci, with DRB1 alleles showing the most associated TCRs and HLA-C alleles showing the fewest. Correlated functional status among segregating V segments might be attributable to linkage disequilibrium, but an unknown experimental factor could not be ruled out. A further reported finding was that TCR beta sequences accurately predicted the HLA-A and HLA-B alleles for most subjects in the first cohort. An association between a missense DCLRE1C variant and V-gene and J-gene trimming of TCR beta chains was found in a later genetic analysis and replicated in an independent cohort. A later analysis found that HLA-associated TCR beta chains were more clonally expanded and had lower generation probabilities than equally common non-associated chains. In vitro tests confirmed that a few of the cytomegalovirus-associated TCR beta chains recognize cytomegalovirus antigens. According to a later genetic analysis, donors in an Asian-associated ancestry cluster had fewer N-insertions in productive TCRs than the approximately 610-donor mean. The classifier was reported to diagnose cytomegalovirus status with high specificity and sensitivity in both the original cohort and the validation cohort. Most TCR sequences were seen in very few donors, while some public TCRs were found in many individuals. CMV serostatus was the only immune exposure information available for the cohort. It was suggested by the authors that the approach could potentially be generalized to other disease states and immunological phenotypes. According to a later analysis, parvovirus B19, influenza, CMV and Epstein-Barr virus appeared linked to several top co-occurrence clusters. Specific HLA alleles were associated with over 15,000 TCR beta sequences at a false discovery rate of 0.05 in a later analysis. Presence/absence analyses assumed roughly uniform sequencing depth across donors, an assumption that may not hold. Because the 87-base-pair reads could not distinguish some IMGT-functional V segments, including TRBV6-2 and TRBV6-3, those segments were excluded. In the study, 164 TCR beta chains were listed as associated with cytomegalovirus. This cohort had only TCR beta chains sequenced, and the lack of alpha or paired-chain data limited which features could be detected. In a later analysis, most CMV-associated TCR beta chains were found to appear HLA-restricted, with HLA associations seemingly driven largely by CMV exposure.

This clone was detected once. Its antigen is currently not known. No quality values exist for individual bases; no much larger clone is one base distant. In total, 600 or so healthy bone marrow donors made up the cohort. At the time of sampling, all cohort members were nominally healthy, though unrecorded immune exposures were likely present. The donor tested CMV seropositive and was one of the 289 seropositive cohort members. Each donor provided a peripheral blood sample, and peripheral blood mononuclear cells were used for TCR beta sequencing. The Qiagen DNeasy Blood Extraction Kit was used to extract genomic DNA from the blood cell samples. Library preparation employed the immunoSEQ multiplex PCR assay. For the multiplex PCR, a mixture combining 60 forward primers for TCR Vbeta segments and 13 reverse primers for TCR Jbeta segments was used. A multiplex PCR assay on genomic DNA amplified the CDR3 region of rearranged TCR beta genes. Amplified TCR beta libraries were sequenced as 87-base-pair reads on the Illumina HiSeq System. On the authors' methods: In a later analysis, tens of millions of unique TCR beta chains were counted across the roughly 610 repertoires, and roughly 11 million of these chains were shared by at least two donors. To remove PCR and sequencing errors, raw reads were error-corrected and collapsed into unique sequences using a nearest-neighbor algorithm that merged closely related sequences. To assign V, D and J gene segments, CDR3 sequences were aligned to IMGT reference sequences. Each retained sequence needed at least a six-nucleotide match to both a V gene segment and a J gene segment. A rearrangement was called productive if the CDR3 had no stop codons and remained in frame with V and J, and every other rearrangement was called non-productive. CDR3 was defined according to IMGT convention as the region running from the second conserved V-encoded cysteine to the conserved J-encoded phenylalanine. The earlier analysis of more than 450 of the donors excluded sequences that lacked an unambiguous match to a single V gene segment. In an earlier analysis of a few hundred of the donors, V segments were called functional above 56.7% productive rearrangements and were called segregating when the between-donor standard deviation exceeded 5%. A statistical classification framework was built for diagnosing cytomegalovirus status from the catalog of TCR beta chain sequences. A later analysis assigned V and J genes by comparing TCR nucleotide sequences with IMGT/GENE-DB human TR gene sequences. Using the TCRdist pipeline, a later analysis assigned CDR3 sequences along with most-parsimonious VDJ recombination scenarios. A later analysis defined each TCR beta chain by its CDR3 amino acid sequence plus V-gene family, and excluded reads lacking a unique V-gene family. As a way to deal with suspected cross-contamination and a sequencing artifact, a later analysis dropped over 550 nucleotide sequences that were highly shared and had low generation probability. In a later analysis, a clonal expansion index for each public chain was calculated from normalized within-repertoire ranks of inferred template counts. In a later analysis, generation probabilities were computed with a VDJ recombination model fitted to out-of-frame rearrangements, and the resulting probabilities were checked against IGoR. Hypergeometric tests were used in a later analysis to score TCR-TCR, TCR-HLA and TCR-CMV co-occurrence, with a repertoire-size bias correction applied to the TCR pairs. In a later analysis, false discovery rates were estimated by permuting HLA or CMV assignments 20 times. A later analysis grouped co-occurring TCRs with DBSCAN, adding TCRdist sequence similarity when clustering within HLA-allele-positive subsets. For co-occurrence clustering, repertoires with fewer than 30,000 or more than 120,000 public chains were excluded, along with roughly 5 repertoires with anomalous nucleotide sharing. Sourced from immuneACCESS, this table was stored by TCRdb with only in-frame sequences that have V and J called. A share of the clones is absent; for the studies checked, an unresolved V gene accounts for under half, and the remainder has no known explanation. V and J calls plus clone size are reproduced from that table; the DNA served to infer D and trimming. The table for this sample lists over 150,000 clones; 84% of them were counted only once. The ten largest clones represent about 4.9% of the sample.

At the junction V is shortened by 0 bases and J by 1 base, with 22 bases in between. Its CDR3 holds 19 amino acids, cysteine through phenylalanine. CDR3 DNA is the only sequence kept; it has 57 bases, read in frame from the first base. CDR1 and CDR2 are drawn from the germline V gene: SGHTS, YDEGEE. The chain joins TRBV5-8 to TRBJ1-1; there is no confident call for the D gene. The TCR comes from a girl aged 5-17 years in good health and CMV-seropositive. Input material: PBMCs. The DNA reads as follows: TGTGCCAGCAGCTTGGGTGACTATAGCTACTATGTGCCGAACACTGAAGCTTTCTTT. Translated, this gives CASSLGDYSYYVPNTEAFF.